A selection of T cell receptor beta chains follows, all from one sample in a study of cytomegalovirus exposure and HLA in healthy donors. Profiling relied on immunoSEQ multiplex PCR, and the TCRdb table lists in-frame clones only, not all of them. Among about 270,000 clones listed, 86% were seen once. Sequenced: PBMCs. The source of these receptors is a man aged 35-49 years in good health and CMV-seropositive. Both conserved end residues are part of each CDR3. D genes are given only for firm matches. A clone size is listed for some rows: how often the clone was seen (once, few, many), or a class if it is expanded.

d_gene: -; v_gene: TRBV6-5; abundance: -; j_gene: TRBJ2-1; CDR3aa: CASTQTGRSYNEQFF; CDR3nt: TGTGCCAGCACCCAAACAGGGCGCTCCTACAATGAGCAGTTCTTC
d_gene: -; v_gene: TRBV5-4; abundance: few; j_gene: TRBJ2-7; CDR3aa: CASSFSVGSYEQYF; CDR3nt: TGTGCCAGCAGCTTTAGCGTGGGCTCCTACGAGCAGTACTTC
d_gene: TRBD1; v_gene: TRBV4-3; abundance: few; j_gene: TRBJ2-2; CDR3aa: CASSQDLVGQGRTGELFF; CDR3nt: TGCGCCAGCAGCCAAGATTTAGTGGGACAGGGAAGGACCGGGGAGCTGTTTTTT
d_gene: TRBD1; v_gene: TRBV28; abundance: -; j_gene: TRBJ2-7; CDR3aa: CASTSSPGTGPYEQYF; CDR3nt: TGTGCCAGCACCTCCAGCCCCGGGACAGGTCCCTACGAGCAGTACTTC
d_gene: -; v_gene: TRBV4-2; abundance: -; j_gene: TRBJ2-2; CDR3aa: CASSQAGAGELFF; CDR3nt: TGTGCCAGCAGCCAAGCCGGGGCCGGGGAGCTGTTTTTT
d_gene: TRBD1; v_gene: TRBV28; abundance: -; j_gene: TRBJ2-3; CDR3aa: CASSDRVPDTQYF; CDR3nt: TGTGCCAGCAGTGACAGGGTACCCGATACGCAGTATTTT
d_gene: TRBD1; v_gene: TRBV6-1; abundance: -; j_gene: TRBJ1-2; CDR3aa: CASSEAIQGANYGYTF; CDR3nt: TGTGCCAGCAGTGAAGCCATACAGGGGGCAAACTATGGCTACACCTTC
d_gene: TRBD1; v_gene: TRBV10-1; abundance: -; j_gene: TRBJ2-1; CDR3aa: CARLGQGDEQFF; CDR3nt: TGCGCCAGATTGGGACAGGGGGACGAGCAGTTCTTC
d_gene: -; v_gene: TRBV7-2; abundance: -; j_gene: TRBJ2-7; CDR3aa: CASSLRYEQYF; CDR3nt: TGTGCCAGCAGCTTGAGGTACGAGCAGTACTTC
d_gene: -; v_gene: TRBV11-2; abundance: -; j_gene: TRBJ1-1; CDR3aa: CASRIGGGSTEAFF; CDR3nt: TGTGCCAGCAGAATCGGGGGGGGGTCCACTGAAGCTTTCTTT
d_gene: TRBD1; v_gene: TRBV4-1; abundance: -; j_gene: TRBJ2-7; CDR3aa: CASSQAGTVNEQYF; CDR3nt: TGCGCCAGCAGCCAAGCCGGGACAGTGAACGAGCAGTACTTC
d_gene: -; v_gene: TRBV18; abundance: -; j_gene: TRBJ2-2; CDR3aa: CASSPGQNTGELFF; CDR3nt: TGTGCCAGCTCACCGGGACAAAACACCGGGGAGCTGTTTTTT
d_gene: TRBD2; v_gene: TRBV11-3; abundance: -; j_gene: TRBJ2-5; CDR3aa: CASSFGTGGVETQYF; CDR3nt: TGTGCCAGCAGCTTCGGAACGGGAGGGGTGGAGACCCAGTACTTC
d_gene: TRBD2; v_gene: TRBV10-3; abundance: few; j_gene: TRBJ2-2; CDR3aa: CAISEPQGLAGGLGTGELFF; CDR3nt: TGTGCCATCAGTGAGCCGCAAGGACTAGCGGGAGGGCTCGGCACCGGGGAGCTGTTTTTT
d_gene: -; v_gene: TRBV2; abundance: -; j_gene: TRBJ2-7; CDR3aa: CASSEGLAYEQYF; CDR3nt: TGTGCCAGCAGTGAGGGGCTAGCCTACGAGCAGTACTTC
d_gene: TRBD1; v_gene: TRBV19; abundance: -; j_gene: TRBJ2-5; CDR3aa: CASSPGQGWEETQYF; CDR3nt: TGTGCCAGTAGTCCCGGACAGGGTTGGGAAGAGACCCAGTACTTC
d_gene: TRBD2; v_gene: TRBV28; abundance: -; j_gene: TRBJ2-1; CDR3aa: CASSPRRGRANNEQFF; CDR3nt: TGTGCCAGCAGTCCCCGTCGGGGGAGGGCCAACAATGAGCAGTTCTTC
d_gene: TRBD1; v_gene: TRBV28; abundance: -; j_gene: TRBJ2-7; CDR3aa: CASSGTGPSSYEQYF; CDR3nt: TGTGCCAGCAGTGGGACAGGCCCTAGCTCCTACGAGCAGTACTTC
d_gene: TRBD2; v_gene: TRBV7-8; abundance: -; j_gene: TRBJ2-7; CDR3aa: CASRRGLAGDFYEQYF; CDR3nt: TGTGCCAGCAGACGGGGACTAGCGGGAGATTTTTACGAGCAGTACTTC
d_gene: TRBD2; v_gene: TRBV7-3; abundance: once; j_gene: TRBJ2-1; CDR3aa: CASSLSGSPYNEQFF; CDR3nt: TGTGCCAGCAGCTTAAGCGGGAGTCCCTACAATGAGCAGTTCTTC
d_gene: -; v_gene: TRBV29-1; abundance: once; j_gene: TRBJ2-1; CDR3aa: CSATVYNEQFF; CDR3nt: TGCAGCGCGACAGTGTACAATGAGCAGTTCTTC
d_gene: TRBD1; v_gene: TRBV7-9; abundance: -; j_gene: TRBJ1-1; CDR3aa: CASSLAAGGHTEAFF; CDR3nt: TGTGCCAGCAGCTTAGCGGCAGGGGGACACACTGAAGCTTTCTTT
d_gene: -; v_gene: TRBV21-1; abundance: -; j_gene: TRBJ1-1; CDR3aa: CASSKGTGMNTEAFF; CDR3nt: TGTGCCAGCAGCAAAGGGACAGGCATGAACACTGAAGCTTTCTTT
d_gene: -; v_gene: TRBV5-1; abundance: -; j_gene: TRBJ2-7; CDR3aa: CASSLTRGYEQYF; CDR3nt: TGCGCCAGCAGCTTGACGCGGGGCTACGAGCAGTACTTC
d_gene: TRBD1; v_gene: TRBV7-2; abundance: -; j_gene: TRBJ2-7; CDR3aa: CASSPGTGLTYEQYF; CDR3nt: TGTGCCAGCAGCCCCGGGACAGGGTTGACCTACGAGCAGTACTTC
d_gene: TRBD2; v_gene: TRBV29-1; abundance: -; j_gene: TRBJ2-7; CDR3aa: CSVEDWGGSSYEQYF; CDR3nt: TGCAGCGTTGAAGATTGGGGGGGGAGCTCCTACGAGCAGTACTTC
d_gene: TRBD1; v_gene: TRBV5-1; abundance: few; j_gene: TRBJ2-1; CDR3aa: CASSRQGPIYNEQFF; CDR3nt: TGCGCCAGCAGCCGACAGGGGCCAATCTACAATGAGCAGTTCTTC
d_gene: TRBD1; v_gene: TRBV10-3; abundance: once; j_gene: TRBJ2-5; CDR3aa: CAISAGQGEETQYF; CDR3nt: TGTGCCATCAGTGCGGGACAGGGGGAAGAGACCCAGTACTTC
d_gene: -; v_gene: TRBV18; abundance: -; j_gene: TRBJ2-2; CDR3aa: CASSEQFQGTGELFF; CDR3nt: TGTGCCAGCTCAGAGCAATTTCAGGGGACCGGGGAGCTGTTTTTT
d_gene: -; v_gene: TRBV28; abundance: -; j_gene: TRBJ2-5; CDR3aa: CASRVAVLETQYF; CDR3nt: TGTGCCAGCAGGGTAGCGGTCCTAGAGACCCAGTACTTC
d_gene: -; v_gene: TRBV18; abundance: -; j_gene: TRBJ1-1; CDR3aa: CASSPGFTEAFF; CDR3nt: TGTGCCAGCTCACCCGGTTTTACTGAAGCTTTCTTT
d_gene: TRBD1; v_gene: TRBV4-1; abundance: -; j_gene: TRBJ1-1; CDR3aa: CASSQGRDRGYMNTEAFF; CDR3nt: TGCGCCAGCAGCCAGGGCCGGGACAGGGGTTACATGAACACTGAAGCTTTCTTT
d_gene: -; v_gene: TRBV5-4; abundance: -; j_gene: TRBJ2-1; CDR3aa: CASEEDSRDEQFF; CDR3nt: TGTGCCAGCGAGGAGGACTCCCGGGATGAGCAGTTCTTC
d_gene: TRBD2; v_gene: TRBV6-6; abundance: -; j_gene: TRBJ2-5; CDR3aa: CASSYSGLEETQYF; CDR3nt: TGTGCCAGCAGTTACTCGGGACTAGAAGAGACCCAGTACTTC
d_gene: TRBD1; v_gene: TRBV7-9; abundance: -; j_gene: TRBJ1-5; CDR3aa: CASSLTGGSNQPQHF; CDR3nt: TGTGCCAGCAGCTTAACAGGGGGCAGCAATCAGCCCCAGCATTTT
d_gene: -; v_gene: TRBV10-3; abundance: once; j_gene: TRBJ1-1; CDR3aa: CAISEGTTIGNTEAFF; CDR3nt: TGTGCCATCAGTGAAGGGACAACAATAGGAAACACTGAAGCTTTCTTT
d_gene: TRBD1; v_gene: TRBV4-1; abundance: -; j_gene: TRBJ2-2; CDR3aa: CASSQGRQGATGELFF; CDR3nt: TGCGCCAGCAGCCAAGGAAGACAGGGGGCCACCGGGGAGCTGTTTTTT
d_gene: TRBD1; v_gene: TRBV7-9; abundance: -; j_gene: TRBJ2-1; CDR3aa: CASSLVRDRYNEQFF; CDR3nt: TGTGCCAGCAGCTTAGTCCGGGACAGATACAATGAGCAGTTCTTC
d_gene: -; v_gene: TRBV14; abundance: -; j_gene: TRBJ1-2; CDR3aa: CASSQDLRNYGYTF; CDR3nt: TGTGCCAGCAGCCAAGATCTGAGAAACTATGGCTACACCTTC
d_gene: TRBD2; v_gene: TRBV27; abundance: -; j_gene: TRBJ2-7; CDR3aa: CASAKIAGGPAEQYF; CDR3nt: TGTGCCAGCGCAAAGATAGCGGGAGGGCCGGCCGAGCAGTACTTC
d_gene: TRBD2; v_gene: TRBV6-4; abundance: -; j_gene: TRBJ2-1; CDR3aa: CASSAGLAGGNEQFF; CDR3nt: TGTGCCAGCAGTGCGGGACTAGCGGGAGGCAATGAGCAGTTCTTC
d_gene: TRBD1; v_gene: TRBV7-2; abundance: -; j_gene: TRBJ2-3; CDR3aa: CASSGTGYLSTDTQYF; CDR3nt: TGTGCCAGCAGCGGGACAGGCTATCTTAGCACAGATACGCAGTATTTT
d_gene: TRBD2; v_gene: TRBV6-1; abundance: -; j_gene: TRBJ2-1; CDR3aa: CASSQTSGSYNEQFF; CDR3nt: TGTGCCAGCAGTCAAACTAGCGGGAGTTACAATGAGCAGTTCTTC
d_gene: -; v_gene: TRBV7-2; abundance: -; j_gene: TRBJ1-1; CDR3aa: CASSSSRGFKTEAFF; CDR3nt: TGTGCCAGCAGCTCCTCCCGGGGGTTTAAGACTGAAGCTTTCTTT
d_gene: -; v_gene: TRBV28; abundance: once; j_gene: TRBJ1-2; CDR3aa: CASSFFHGYTF; CDR3nt: TGTGCCAGCAGTTTCTTCCATGGCTACACCTTC
d_gene: -; v_gene: TRBV28; abundance: -; j_gene: TRBJ1-2; CDR3aa: CASSSRPLQGGDYGYTF; CDR3nt: TGTGCCAGCAGTTCCCGACCTTTACAGGGAGGGGACTATGGCTACACCTTC
d_gene: TRBD1; v_gene: TRBV14; abundance: -; j_gene: TRBJ1-1; CDR3aa: CASSQAAGTVPEAFF; CDR3nt: TGTGCCAGCAGCCAAGCGGCGGGGACAGTCCCTGAAGCTTTCTTT
d_gene: TRBD1; v_gene: TRBV18; abundance: -; j_gene: TRBJ2-1; CDR3aa: CASPPGQGYDEQFF; CDR3nt: TGTGCCAGCCCACCGGGACAGGGGTATGATGAGCAGTTCTTC
d_gene: -; v_gene: TRBV30; abundance: -; j_gene: TRBJ2-1; CDR3aa: CAWGPMTAYNEQFF; CDR3nt: TGTGCCTGGGGGCCCATGACAGCGTACAATGAGCAGTTCTTC
d_gene: -; v_gene: TRBV9; abundance: few; j_gene: TRBJ2-2; CDR3aa: CASSLQGNTGELFF; CDR3nt: TGTGCCAGCAGCTTACAGGGTAACACCGGGGAGCTGTTTTTT
d_gene: TRBD1; v_gene: TRBV2; abundance: -; j_gene: TRBJ1-6; CDR3aa: CASSPDREIVHF; CDR3nt: TGTGCCAGCAGCCCCGACAGGGAAATTGTCCACTTT
d_gene: -; v_gene: TRBV2; abundance: -; j_gene: TRBJ2-7; CDR3aa: CASSDALIYEQYF; CDR3nt: TGTGCCAGCAGTGACGCGCTAATCTACGAGCAGTACTTC
d_gene: -; v_gene: TRBV6-1; abundance: -; j_gene: TRBJ1-5; CDR3aa: CASTTGGDPTTPQHF; CDR3nt: TGTGCCAGCACCACCGGGGGGGACCCCACTACGCCCCAGCATTTT
d_gene: -; v_gene: TRBV5-6; abundance: -; j_gene: TRBJ2-1; CDR3aa: CASSLSRGEQFF; CDR3nt: TGTGCCAGCAGCTTGTCCAGGGGTGAGCAGTTCTTC
d_gene: -; v_gene: TRBV18; abundance: -; j_gene: TRBJ1-1; CDR3aa: CASSAGTGNTEAFF; CDR3nt: TGTGCCAGCTCGGCTGGGACTGGGAACACTGAAGCTTTCTTT
d_gene: TRBD1; v_gene: TRBV6-5; abundance: once; j_gene: TRBJ1-4; CDR3aa: CASSYSTGGGKLFF; CDR3nt: TGTGCCAGCAGTTACTCGACAGGGGGCGGAAAACTGTTTTTT
d_gene: -; v_gene: TRBV7-2; abundance: -; j_gene: TRBJ2-1; CDR3aa: CASSLGPGDEQFF; CDR3nt: TGTGCCAGCAGCTTGGGCCCGGGGGATGAGCAGTTCTTC
d_gene: -; v_gene: TRBV7-6; abundance: -; j_gene: TRBJ2-6; CDR3aa: CASSGKITGSGANVLTF; CDR3nt: TGTGCCAGCAGCGGCAAAATTACAGGTTCCGGGGCCAACGTCCTGACTTTC
d_gene: -; v_gene: TRBV29-1; abundance: few; j_gene: TRBJ1-4; CDR3aa: CSVEQGYSEKLFF; CDR3nt: TGCAGCGTTGAACAGGGCTATTCTGAAAAACTGTTTTTT